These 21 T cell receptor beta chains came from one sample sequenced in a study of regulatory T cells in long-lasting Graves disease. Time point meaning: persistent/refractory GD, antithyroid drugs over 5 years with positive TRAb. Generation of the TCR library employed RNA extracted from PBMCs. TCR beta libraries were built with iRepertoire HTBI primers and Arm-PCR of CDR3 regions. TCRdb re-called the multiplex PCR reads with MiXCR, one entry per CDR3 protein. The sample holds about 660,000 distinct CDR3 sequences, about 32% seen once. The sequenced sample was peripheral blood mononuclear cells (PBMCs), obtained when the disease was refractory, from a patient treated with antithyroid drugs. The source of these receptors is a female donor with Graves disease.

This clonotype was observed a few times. DNA of the CDR3: TGTGCCAGTAGTATATCCCCAGGTGCCGGGGGTGGTGAAAAACTGTTTTTT. Translated, it gives CASSISPGAGGGEKLFF. The V gene is TRBV19, the J gene TRBJ1-4, with D tentatively TRBD1 (5 bases). Germline CDR1 is LNHDA and CDR2 is SQIVND (reference sequence). The CDR3 consists of 17 residues. The V end lost 2 bases, the J end lost 7 bases, and 20 bases lay between the germline ends.

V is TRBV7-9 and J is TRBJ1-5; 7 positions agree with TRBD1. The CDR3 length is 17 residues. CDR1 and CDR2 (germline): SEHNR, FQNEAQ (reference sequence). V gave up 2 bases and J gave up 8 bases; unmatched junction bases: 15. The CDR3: CASSLSGSRGGREPQHF. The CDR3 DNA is TGTGCCAGCAGCTTAAGTGGAAGCAGGGGGGGCCGGGAGCCCCAGCATTTT.

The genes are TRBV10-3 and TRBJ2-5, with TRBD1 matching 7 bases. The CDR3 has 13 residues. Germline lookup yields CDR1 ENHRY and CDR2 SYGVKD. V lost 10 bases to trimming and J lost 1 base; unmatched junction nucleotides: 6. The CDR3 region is CASRDSFQETQYF. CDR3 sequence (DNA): TGTGCCAGCAGGGACAGTTTCCAAGAGACCCAGTACTTC.

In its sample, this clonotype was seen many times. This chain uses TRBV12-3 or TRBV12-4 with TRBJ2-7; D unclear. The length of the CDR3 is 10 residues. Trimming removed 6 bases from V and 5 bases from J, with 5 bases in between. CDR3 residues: CASRENEQYF. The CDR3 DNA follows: TGTGCCAGCAGGGAGAACGAGCAGTACTTC.

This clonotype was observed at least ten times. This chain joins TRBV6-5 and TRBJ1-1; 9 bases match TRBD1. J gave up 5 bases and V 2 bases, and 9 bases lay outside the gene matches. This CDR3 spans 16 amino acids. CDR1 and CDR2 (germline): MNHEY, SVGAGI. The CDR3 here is CASSYLTGGGRTEAFF. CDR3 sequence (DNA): TGTGCCAGCAGTTACCTTACAGGGGGCGGTCGGACTGAAGCTTTCTTT.

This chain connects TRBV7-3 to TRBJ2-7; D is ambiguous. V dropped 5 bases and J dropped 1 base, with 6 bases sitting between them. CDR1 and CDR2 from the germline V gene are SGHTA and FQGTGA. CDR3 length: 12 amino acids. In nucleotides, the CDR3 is TGTGCCAGCAGCCATTATTCCTACGAGCAGTACTTC. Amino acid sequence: CASSHYSYEQYF. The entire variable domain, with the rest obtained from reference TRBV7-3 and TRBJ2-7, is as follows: GAGVSQTPSNKVTEKGKYVELRCDPISGHTALYWYRQSLGQGPEFLIYFQGTGAADDSGLPNDRFFAVRPEGSVSTLKIQRTERGDSAVYLCASSHYSYEQYFGPGTRLTVT.

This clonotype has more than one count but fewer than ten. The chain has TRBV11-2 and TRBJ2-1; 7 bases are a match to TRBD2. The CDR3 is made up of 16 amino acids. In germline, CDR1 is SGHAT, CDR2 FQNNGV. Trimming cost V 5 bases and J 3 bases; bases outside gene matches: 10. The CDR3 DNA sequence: TGTGCCAGCAGCCCCGCATTGACGGGAGGCTACAATGAGCAGTTCTTC. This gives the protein CASSPALTGGYNEQFF.

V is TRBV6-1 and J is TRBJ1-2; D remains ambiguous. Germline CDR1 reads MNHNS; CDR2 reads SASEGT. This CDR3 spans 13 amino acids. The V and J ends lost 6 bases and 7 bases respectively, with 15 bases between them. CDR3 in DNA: TGTGCCAGCAGCTTACAGCCCCCGGTTGGCTACACCTTC. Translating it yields CASSLQPPVGYTF.

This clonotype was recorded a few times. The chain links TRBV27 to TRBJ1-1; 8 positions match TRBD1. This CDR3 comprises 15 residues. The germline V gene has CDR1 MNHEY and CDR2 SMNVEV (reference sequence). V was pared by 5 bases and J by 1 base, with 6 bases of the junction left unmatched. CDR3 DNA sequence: TGTGCCAGCAGTCTCTGGACAGGGACGAACACTGAAGCTTTCTTT. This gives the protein CASSLWTGTNTEAFF.

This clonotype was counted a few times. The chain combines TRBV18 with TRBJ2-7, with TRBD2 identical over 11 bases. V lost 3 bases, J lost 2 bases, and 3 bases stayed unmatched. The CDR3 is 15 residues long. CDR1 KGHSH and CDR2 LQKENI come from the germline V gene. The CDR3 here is CASSPVAGGPYEQYF. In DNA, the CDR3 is TGTGCCAGCTCACCCGTAGCGGGAGGGCCCTACGAGCAGTACTTC.

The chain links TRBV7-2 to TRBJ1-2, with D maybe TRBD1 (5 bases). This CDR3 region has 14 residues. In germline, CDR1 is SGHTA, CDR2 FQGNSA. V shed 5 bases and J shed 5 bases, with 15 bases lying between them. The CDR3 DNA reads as TGTGCCAGCAGCCGGGGCGGGCAGGGATATGGCTACACCTTC. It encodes CASSRGGQGYGYTF.

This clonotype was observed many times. CDR3 sequence reads: CAILKAGRDVGTEAFF. CDR3 nucleotide sequence: TGTGCCATCCTGAAGGCAGGGAGGGATGTAGGGACTGAAGCTTTCTTT. The V and J genes are TRBV2 and TRBJ1-1, with a weak D call TRBD1 (5 bases). V lost 10 bases, J lost 5 bases, and 26 bases lay in between. The CDR3 totals 16 residues. Per the germline V gene, CDR1 is SNHLY and CDR2 is FYNNEI.

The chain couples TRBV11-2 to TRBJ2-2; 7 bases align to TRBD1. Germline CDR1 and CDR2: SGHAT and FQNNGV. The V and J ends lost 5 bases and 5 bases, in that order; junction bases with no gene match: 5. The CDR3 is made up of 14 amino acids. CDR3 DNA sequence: TGTGCCAGCAGCCAGGCAGGGGGAACCGGGGAGCTGTTTTTT. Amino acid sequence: CASSQAGGTGELFF.

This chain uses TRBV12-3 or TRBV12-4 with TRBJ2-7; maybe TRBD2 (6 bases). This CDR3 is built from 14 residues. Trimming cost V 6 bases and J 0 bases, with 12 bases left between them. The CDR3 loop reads CASSRPTSSYEQYF. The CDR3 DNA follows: TGTGCCAGCAGCCGTCCGACTAGCTCCTACGAGCAGTACTTC.

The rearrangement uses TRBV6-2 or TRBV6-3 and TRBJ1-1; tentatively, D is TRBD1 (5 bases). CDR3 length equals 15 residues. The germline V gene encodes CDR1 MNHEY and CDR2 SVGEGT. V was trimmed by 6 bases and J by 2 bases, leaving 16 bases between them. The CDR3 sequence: CASRPGRDFNTEAFF. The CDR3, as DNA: TGTGCCAGCAGACCAGGCAGGGATTTTAACACTGAAGCTTTCTTT.

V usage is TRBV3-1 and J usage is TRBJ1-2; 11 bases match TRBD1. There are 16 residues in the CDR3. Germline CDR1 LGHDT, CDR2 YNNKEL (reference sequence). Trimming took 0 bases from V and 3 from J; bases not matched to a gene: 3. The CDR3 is CASSQDLGQGDYGYTF. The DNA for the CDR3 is TGTGCCAGCAGCCAAGATTTGGGACAGGGGGACTATGGCTACACCTTC. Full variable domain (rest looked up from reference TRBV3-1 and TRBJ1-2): DTAVSQTPKYLVTQMGNDKSIKCEQNLGHDTMYWYKQDSKKFLKIMFSYNNKELIINETVPNRFSPKSPDKAHLNLHINSLELGDSAVYFCASSQDLGQGDYGYTFGSGTRLTVV.

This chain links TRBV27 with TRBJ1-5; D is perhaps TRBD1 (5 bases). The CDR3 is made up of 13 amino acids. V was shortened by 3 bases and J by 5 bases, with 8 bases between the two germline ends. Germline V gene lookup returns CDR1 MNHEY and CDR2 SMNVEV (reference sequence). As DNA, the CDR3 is TGTGCCAGCAGTTTGGGGGGACATCAGCCCCAGCATTTT. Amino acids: CASSLGGHQPQHF.

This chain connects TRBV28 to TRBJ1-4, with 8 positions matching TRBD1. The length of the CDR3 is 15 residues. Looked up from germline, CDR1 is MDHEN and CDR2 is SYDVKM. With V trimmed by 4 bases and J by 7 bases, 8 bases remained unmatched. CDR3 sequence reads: CASSSPDRDGEKLFF. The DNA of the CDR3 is TGTGCCAGCAGTTCCCCGGACAGGGATGGTGAAAAACTGTTTTTT. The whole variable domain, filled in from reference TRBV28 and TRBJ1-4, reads DVKVTQSSRYLVKRTGEKVFLECVQDMDHENMFWYRQDPGLGLRLIYFSYDVKMKEKGDIPEGYSVSREKKERFSLILESASTNQTSMYLCASSSPDRDGEKLFFGSGTQLSVL.

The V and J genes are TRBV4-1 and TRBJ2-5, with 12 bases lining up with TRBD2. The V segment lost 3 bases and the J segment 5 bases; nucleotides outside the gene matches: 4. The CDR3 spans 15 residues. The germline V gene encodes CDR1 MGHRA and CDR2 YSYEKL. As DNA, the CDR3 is TGCGCCAGCAGCCAGGGCGGGACTAGCGGGGAGACCCAGTACTTC. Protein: CASSQGGTSGETQYF.

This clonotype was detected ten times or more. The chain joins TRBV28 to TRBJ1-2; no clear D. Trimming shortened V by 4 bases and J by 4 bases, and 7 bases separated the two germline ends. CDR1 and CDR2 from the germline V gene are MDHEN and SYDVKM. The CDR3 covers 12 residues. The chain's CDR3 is CASSSELYGYTF. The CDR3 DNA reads TGTGCCAGCAGTTCGGAGCTCTATGGCTACACCTTC.

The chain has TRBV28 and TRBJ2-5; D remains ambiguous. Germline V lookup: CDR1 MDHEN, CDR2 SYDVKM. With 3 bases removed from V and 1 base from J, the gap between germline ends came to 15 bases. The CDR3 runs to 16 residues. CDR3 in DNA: TGTGCCAGCAGTTTTAATTGGACCCCCACCCAAGAGACCCAGTACTTC. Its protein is CASSFNWTPTQETQYF.